This T cell receptor (beta chain) was documented in a study of cytomegalovirus exposure and HLA in healthy donors. Findings and caveats of the study: When presence/absence was analysed, sequencing depth was taken to be roughly uniform across donors.

60 Vbeta and 13 Jbeta primers were used in PCR. As handled by the study authors: An analysis performed later counted 72 million or so unique TCR beta chains (approximately 10 million of them shared). TCRdb's table, derived via immunoSEQ multiplex PCR, lists solely in-frame clones and lacks some. That table is the source of V, J and clone size, and D and trimming were worked out from the DNA. The sample has approximately 100,000 clones, more than 65% seen once. This clone showed up just a few times. Its antigen is unidentified. V dropped 4 bases and J dropped 3; count of bases not matched to a gene: 3. CDR1 KGHSH and CDR2 LQKENI come from the germline V gene. The CDR3 consists of 13 residues.

This receptor was taken from a man aged 35 to 55 in good health and CMV-seropositive. Sequencing input: PBMCs. V usage is TRBV18 and J usage is TRBJ2-7; TRBD1 matches 7 bases. The CDR3 spells CASSLQGDYEQYF. CDR3 coding DNA: TGTGCCAGCTCACTCCAGGGGGACTACGAGCAGTACTTC.